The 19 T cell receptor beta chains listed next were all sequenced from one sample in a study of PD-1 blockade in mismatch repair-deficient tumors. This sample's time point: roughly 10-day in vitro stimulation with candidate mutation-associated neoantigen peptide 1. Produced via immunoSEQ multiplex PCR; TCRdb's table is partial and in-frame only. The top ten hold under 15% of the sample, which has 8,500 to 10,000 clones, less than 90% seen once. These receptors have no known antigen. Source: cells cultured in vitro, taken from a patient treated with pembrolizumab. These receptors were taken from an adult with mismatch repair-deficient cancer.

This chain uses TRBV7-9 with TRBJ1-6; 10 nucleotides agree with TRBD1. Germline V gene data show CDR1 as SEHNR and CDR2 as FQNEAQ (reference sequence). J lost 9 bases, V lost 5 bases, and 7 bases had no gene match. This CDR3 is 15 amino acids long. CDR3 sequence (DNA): TGTGCCAGCAGCACCTGGACAGGGGGACTTTCACCCCTCCACTTT. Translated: CASSTWTGGLSPLHF.

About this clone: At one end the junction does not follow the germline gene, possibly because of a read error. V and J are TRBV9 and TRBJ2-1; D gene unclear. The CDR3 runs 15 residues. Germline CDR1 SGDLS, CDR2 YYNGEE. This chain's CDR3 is CACSASIGVYNEQFF. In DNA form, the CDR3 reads TGTGCCTGCAGCGCCAGTATTGGGGTCTACAATGAGCAGTTCTTC.

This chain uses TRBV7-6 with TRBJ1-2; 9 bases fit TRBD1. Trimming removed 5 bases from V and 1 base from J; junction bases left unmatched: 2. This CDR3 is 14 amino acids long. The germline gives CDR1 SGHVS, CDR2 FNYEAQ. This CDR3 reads CASSPTGGNYGYTF. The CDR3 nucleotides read TGTGCCAGCAGCCCGACAGGGGGTAACTATGGCTACACCTTC.

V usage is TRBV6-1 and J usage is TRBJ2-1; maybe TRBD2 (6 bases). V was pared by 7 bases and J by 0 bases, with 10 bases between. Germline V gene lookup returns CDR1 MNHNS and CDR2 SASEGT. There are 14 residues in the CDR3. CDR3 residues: CASNPGDSYNEQFF. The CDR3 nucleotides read TGTGCCAGCAACCCGGGAGACTCCTACAATGAGCAGTTCTTC.

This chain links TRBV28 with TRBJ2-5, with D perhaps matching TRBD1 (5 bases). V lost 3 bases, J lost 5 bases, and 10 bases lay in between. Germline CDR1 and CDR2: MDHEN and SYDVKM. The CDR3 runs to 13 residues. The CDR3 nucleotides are TGTGCCAGCAGTTTTCAGGGTCGGGAGACCCAGTACTTC. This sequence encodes CASSFQGRETQYF.

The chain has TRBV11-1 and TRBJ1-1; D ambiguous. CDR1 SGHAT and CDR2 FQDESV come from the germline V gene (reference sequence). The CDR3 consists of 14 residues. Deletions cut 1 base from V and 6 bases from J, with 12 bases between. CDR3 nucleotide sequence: TGTGCCAGCAGCTTAGAGGCGGGCGGTTCTGAAGCTTTCTTT. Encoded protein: CASSLEAGGSEAFF. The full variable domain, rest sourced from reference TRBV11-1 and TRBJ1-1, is EAEVAQSPRYKITEKSQAVAFWCDPISGHATLYWYRQILGQGPELLVQFQDESVVDDSQLPKDRFSAERLKGVDSTLKIQPAELGDSAMYLCASSLEAGGSEAFFGQGTRLTVV.

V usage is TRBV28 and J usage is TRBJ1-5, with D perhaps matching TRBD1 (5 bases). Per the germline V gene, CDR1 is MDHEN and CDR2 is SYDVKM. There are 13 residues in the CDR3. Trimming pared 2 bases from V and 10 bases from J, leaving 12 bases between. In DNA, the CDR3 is TGTGCCAGCAGTTTAAGCGGGACCCTTCCCCAGCATTTT. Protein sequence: CASSLSGTLPQHF.

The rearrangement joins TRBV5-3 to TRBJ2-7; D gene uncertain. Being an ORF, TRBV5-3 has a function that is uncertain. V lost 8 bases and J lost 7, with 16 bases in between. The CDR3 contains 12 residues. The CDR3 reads CASSPLGGEQYF. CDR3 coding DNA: TGTGCCAGCAGCCCCCTGGGTGGGGAGCAGTACTTC.

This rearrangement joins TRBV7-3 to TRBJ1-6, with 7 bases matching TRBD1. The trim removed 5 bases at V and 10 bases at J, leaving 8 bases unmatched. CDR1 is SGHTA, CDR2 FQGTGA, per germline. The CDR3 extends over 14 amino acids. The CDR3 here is CASSLGQNLSPLHF. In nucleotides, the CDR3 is TGTGCCAGCAGCCTGGGACAGAACCTATCACCCCTCCACTTT.

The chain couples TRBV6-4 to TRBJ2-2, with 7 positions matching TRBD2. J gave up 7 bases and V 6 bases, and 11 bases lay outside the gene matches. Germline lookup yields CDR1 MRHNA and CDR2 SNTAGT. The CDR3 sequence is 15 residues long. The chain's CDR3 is CASSETSDSSGELFF. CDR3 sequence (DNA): TGTGCCAGCAGCGAAACTAGCGACTCGAGCGGGGAGCTGTTTTTT.

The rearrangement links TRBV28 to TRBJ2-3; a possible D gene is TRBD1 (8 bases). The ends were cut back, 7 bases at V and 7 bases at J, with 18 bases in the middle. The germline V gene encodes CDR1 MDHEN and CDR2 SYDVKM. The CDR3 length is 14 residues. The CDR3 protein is CASIENRGGNTQYF. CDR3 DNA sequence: TGTGCCAGCATTGAGAACAGGGGGGGGAATACGCAGTATTTT.

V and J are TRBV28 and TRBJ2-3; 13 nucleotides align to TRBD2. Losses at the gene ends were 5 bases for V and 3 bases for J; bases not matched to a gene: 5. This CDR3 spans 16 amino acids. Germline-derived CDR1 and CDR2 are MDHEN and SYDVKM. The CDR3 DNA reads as TGTGCCAGCAGTCCGTGGACTAGCGGGAGAACAGATACGCAGTATTTT. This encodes CASSPWTSGRTDTQYF.

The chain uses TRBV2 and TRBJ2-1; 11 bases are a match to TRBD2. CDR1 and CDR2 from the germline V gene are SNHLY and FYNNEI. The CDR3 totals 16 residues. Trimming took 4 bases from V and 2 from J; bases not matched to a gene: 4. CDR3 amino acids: CASSARLAGTYNEQFF. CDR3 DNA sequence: TGTGCCAGCAGTGCGAGACTAGCGGGAACCTACAATGAGCAGTTCTTC.

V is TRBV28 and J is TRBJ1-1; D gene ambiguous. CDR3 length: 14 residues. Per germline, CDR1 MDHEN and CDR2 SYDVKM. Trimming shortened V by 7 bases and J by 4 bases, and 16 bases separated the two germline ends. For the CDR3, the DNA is TGTGCCAGCATCCACGGGTCCTGGGGCACTGAAGCTTTCTTT. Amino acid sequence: CASIHGSWGTEAFF.

This chain's CDR3 is CASSFPRSGSYYNEQFF. The CDR3 region has the DNA TGTGCCAGCAGTTTTCCCCGCTCTGGATCCTACTACAATGAGCAGTTCTTC. J is TRBJ2-1 and V is TRBV27, with D unresolved. This CDR3 region has 17 residues. The germline CDR1 and CDR2 sequences are MNHEY and SMNVEV (reference sequence). The V gene lost 3 bases and the J gene lost 3 bases, with 18 bases spanning the gap.

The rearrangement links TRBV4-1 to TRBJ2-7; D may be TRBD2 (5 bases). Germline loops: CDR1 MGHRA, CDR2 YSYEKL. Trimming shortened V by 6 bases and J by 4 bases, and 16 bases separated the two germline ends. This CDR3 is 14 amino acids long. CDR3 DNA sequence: TGCGCCAGCAGATTGGAGGATTCGTGGTACGAGCAGTACTTC. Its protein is CASRLEDSWYEQYF.

CDR3 DNA sequence: TGTGCCAGCAGCTTTACGGGGTTGTCAACAGATACGCAGTATTTT. Amino acid sequence: CASSFTGLSTDTQYF. The chain joins TRBV7-1 to TRBJ2-3, with D perhaps matching TRBD2 (5 bases). TRBV7-1 is classed as an ORF, of uncertain function. The CDR3 has 15 residues. The V end lost 4 bases, the J end lost 3 bases, and 14 bases lay between the germline ends.

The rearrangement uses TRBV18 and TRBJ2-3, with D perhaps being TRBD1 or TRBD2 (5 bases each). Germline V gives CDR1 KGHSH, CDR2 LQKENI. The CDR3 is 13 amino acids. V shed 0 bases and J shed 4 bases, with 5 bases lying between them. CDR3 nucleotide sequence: TGTGCCAGCTCACCACCGGGACCAGATACGCAGTATTTT. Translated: CASSPPGPDTQYF.

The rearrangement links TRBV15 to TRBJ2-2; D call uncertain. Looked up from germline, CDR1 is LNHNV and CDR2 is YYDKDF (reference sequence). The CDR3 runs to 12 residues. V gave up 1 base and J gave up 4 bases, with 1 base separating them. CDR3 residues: CATSRATGELFF. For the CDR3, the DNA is TGTGCCACCAGCAGAGCCACCGGGGAGCTGTTTTTT.